Listed below are T cell receptor beta chains from one sample, sequenced in a study. TCRdb re-analysed the 5' RACE reads in MiXCR, keeping a single row per CDR3 protein. The sample carries tens of thousands of distinct CDR3 sequences, around 26% recorded once. Sequencing used tumor-infiltrating naive CD4+ T cells sorted from the breast tumor. These receptors were taken from a female donor with breast cancer. The CDR3 runs from the conserved cysteine through the conserved F or W. A D gene is named only where the DNA matches it firmly. Not all rows give a size; the values are once, few, many and, for expanded clones, a class.

>TRBJ1-1|NA|once|TRBV9
CASSPDLVGNTEACF
>TRBJ2-7|TRBD2|few|TRBV9
CASSGGTSGSYEQYF
>TRBJ2-7|NA|NA|TRBV29-1
CSVRPGFHEQYF
>TRBJ2-3|NA|NA|TRBV11-2
CASSLVTTQYF
>TRBJ2-7|NA|NA|TRBV20-1
CSARPGAGYEQYF
>TRBJ2-5|NA|few|TRBV20-1
CSAGDRRGGAQETQYF
>TRBJ2-5|TRBD2|once|TRBV7-2
CASSLLSSGRKTQYF
>TRBJ1-5|NA|once|TRBV5-1
CASSLQIGGPQHF
>TRBJ2-7|TRBD1|few|TRBV28
CASSLAGQGDYEQYF
>TRBJ1-5|NA|few|TRBV12-3/TRBV12-4
CASSLAGPYSNQPQHF
>TRBJ1-6|NA|many|TRBV5-6
CASSFGTDHSPLHF
>TRBJ2-1|TRBD2|few|TRBV19
CASSILSGGASIEQFF
>TRBJ2-7|NA|few|TRBV20-1
CSAPGTYSGEQYF
>TRBJ2-5|NA|few|TRBV20-1
CSAGTGTSQETQYF
>TRBJ2-3|NA|few|TRBV12-3/TRBV12-4
CASSLRGNTDTQYF
>TRBJ1-1|NA|once|TRBV5-3
CARSFKTVRNTEAFF
>TRBJ1-2|TRBD1|few|TRBV20-1
CSARPTGSGYTF